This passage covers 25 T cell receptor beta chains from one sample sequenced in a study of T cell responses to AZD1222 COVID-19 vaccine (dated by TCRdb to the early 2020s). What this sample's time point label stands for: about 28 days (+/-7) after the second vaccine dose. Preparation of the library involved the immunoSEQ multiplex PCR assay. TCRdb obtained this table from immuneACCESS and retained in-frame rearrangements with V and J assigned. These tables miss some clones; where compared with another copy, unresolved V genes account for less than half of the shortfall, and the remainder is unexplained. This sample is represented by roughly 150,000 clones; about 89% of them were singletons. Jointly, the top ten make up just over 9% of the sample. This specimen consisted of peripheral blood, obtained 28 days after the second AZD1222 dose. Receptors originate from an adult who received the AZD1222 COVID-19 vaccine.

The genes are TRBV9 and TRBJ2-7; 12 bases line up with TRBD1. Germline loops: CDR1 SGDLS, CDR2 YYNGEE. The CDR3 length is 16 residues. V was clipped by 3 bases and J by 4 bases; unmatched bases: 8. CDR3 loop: CASSASGTGGFYEQYF. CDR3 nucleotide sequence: TGTGCCAGCAGCGCCTCCGGGACAGGGGGCTTTTACGAGCAGTACTTC.

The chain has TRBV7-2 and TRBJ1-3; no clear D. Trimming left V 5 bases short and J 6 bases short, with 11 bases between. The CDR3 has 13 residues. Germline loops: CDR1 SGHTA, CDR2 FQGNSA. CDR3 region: CASSTPLTNTIYF. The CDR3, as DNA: TGTGCCAGCAGCACCCCCCTCACAAACACCATATATTTT. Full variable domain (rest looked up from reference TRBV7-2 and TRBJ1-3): GAGVSQSPSNKVTEKGKDVELRCDPISGHTALYWYRQSLGQGLEFLIYFQGNSAPDKSGLPSDRFSAERTGGSVSTLTIQRTQQEDSAVYLCASSTPLTNTIYFGEGSWLTVV.

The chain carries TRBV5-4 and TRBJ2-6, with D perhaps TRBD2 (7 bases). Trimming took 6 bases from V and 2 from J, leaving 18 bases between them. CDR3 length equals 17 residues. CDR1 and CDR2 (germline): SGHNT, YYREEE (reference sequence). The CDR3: CASTPGGGGAGANVLTF. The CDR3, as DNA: TGTGCCAGCACCCCGGGGGGAGGGGGTGCTGGGGCCAACGTCCTGACTTTC.

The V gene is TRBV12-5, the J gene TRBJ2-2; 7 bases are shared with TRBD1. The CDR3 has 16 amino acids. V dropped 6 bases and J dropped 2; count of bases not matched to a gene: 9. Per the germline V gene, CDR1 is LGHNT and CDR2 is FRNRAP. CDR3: CASGLRQGPNTGELFF. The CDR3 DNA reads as TGTGCTAGTGGGTTACGACAGGGTCCCAACACCGGGGAGCTGTTTTTT.

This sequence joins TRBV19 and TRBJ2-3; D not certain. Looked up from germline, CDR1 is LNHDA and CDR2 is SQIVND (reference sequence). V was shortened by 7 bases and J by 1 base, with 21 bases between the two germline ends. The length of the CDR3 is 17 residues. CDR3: CASKWTSLNDGTDTQYF. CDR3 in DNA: TGTGCCAGTAAATGGACGTCACTAAACGACGGCACAGATACGCAGTATTTT.

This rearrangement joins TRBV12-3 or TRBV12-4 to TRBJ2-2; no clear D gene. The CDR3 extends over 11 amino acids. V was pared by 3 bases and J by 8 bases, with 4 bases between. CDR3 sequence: CASSFRGELFF. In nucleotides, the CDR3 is TGTGCCAGCAGTTTTAGGGGGGAGCTGTTTTTT.

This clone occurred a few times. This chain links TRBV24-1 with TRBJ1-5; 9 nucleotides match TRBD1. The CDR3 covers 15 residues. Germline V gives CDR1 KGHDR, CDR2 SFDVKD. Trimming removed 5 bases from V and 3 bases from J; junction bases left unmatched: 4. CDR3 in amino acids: CATSGDRDHNQPQHF. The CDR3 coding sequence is TGTGCCACCAGTGGGGACAGGGATCACAATCAGCCCCAGCATTTT.

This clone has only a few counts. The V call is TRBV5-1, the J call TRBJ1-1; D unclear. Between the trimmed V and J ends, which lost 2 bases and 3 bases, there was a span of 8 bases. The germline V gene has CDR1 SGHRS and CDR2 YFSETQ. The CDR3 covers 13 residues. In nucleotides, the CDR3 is TGCGCCAGCAGCTTCATGGTCGACACTGAAGCTTTCTTT. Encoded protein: CASSFMVDTEAFF.

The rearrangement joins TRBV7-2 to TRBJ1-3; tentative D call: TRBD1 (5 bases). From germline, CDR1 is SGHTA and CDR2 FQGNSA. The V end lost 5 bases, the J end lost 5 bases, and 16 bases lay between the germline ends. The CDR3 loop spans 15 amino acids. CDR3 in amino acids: CASSPALGERNTIYF. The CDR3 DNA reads TGTGCCAGCAGCCCCGCCCTGGGGGAACGAAACACCATATATTTT.

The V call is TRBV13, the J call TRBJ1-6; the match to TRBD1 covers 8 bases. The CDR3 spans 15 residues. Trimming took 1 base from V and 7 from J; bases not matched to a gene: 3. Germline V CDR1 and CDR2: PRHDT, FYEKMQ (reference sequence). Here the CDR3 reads CASSLEQGGNSPLHF. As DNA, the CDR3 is TGTGCCAGCAGCTTAGAACAGGGGGGAAATTCACCCCTCCACTTT.

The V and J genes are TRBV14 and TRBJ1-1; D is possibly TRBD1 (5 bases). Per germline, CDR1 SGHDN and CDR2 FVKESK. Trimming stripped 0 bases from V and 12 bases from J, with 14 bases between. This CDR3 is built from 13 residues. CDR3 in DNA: TGTGCCAGCAGCCAAGATGGGACTTCACTTCCTTTCTTT. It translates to CASSQDGTSLPFF.

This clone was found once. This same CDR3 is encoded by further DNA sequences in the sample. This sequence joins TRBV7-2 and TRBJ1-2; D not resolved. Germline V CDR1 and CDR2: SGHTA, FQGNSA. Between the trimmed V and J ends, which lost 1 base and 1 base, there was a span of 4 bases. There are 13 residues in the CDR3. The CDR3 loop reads CASSLGVNYGYTF. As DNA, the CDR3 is TGTGCCAGCAGCTTAGGGGTTAACTATGGCTACACCTTC.

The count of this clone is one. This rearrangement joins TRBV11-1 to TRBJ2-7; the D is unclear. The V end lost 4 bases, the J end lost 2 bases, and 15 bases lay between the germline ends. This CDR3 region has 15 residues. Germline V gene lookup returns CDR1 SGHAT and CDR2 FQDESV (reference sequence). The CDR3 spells CASSYQLGLTYEQYF. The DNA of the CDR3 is TGTGCCAGCAGCTACCAGTTGGGCCTTACCTACGAGCAGTACTTC.

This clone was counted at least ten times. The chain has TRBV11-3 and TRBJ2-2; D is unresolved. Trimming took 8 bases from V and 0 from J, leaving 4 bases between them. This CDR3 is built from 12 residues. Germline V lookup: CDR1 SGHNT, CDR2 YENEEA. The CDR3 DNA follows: TGTGCCAGCGGACCGAACACCGGGGAGCTGTTTTTT. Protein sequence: CASGPNTGELFF.

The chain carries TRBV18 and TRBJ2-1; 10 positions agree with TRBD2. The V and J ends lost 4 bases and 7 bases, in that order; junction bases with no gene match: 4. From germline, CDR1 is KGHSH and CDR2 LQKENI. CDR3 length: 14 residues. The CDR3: CASSLTSGTNEQFF. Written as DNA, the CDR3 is TGTGCCAGCTCACTCACTAGCGGGACTAATGAGCAGTTCTTC. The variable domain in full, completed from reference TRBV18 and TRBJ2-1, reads NAGVMQNPRHLVRRRGQEARLRCSPMKGHSHVYWYRQLPEEGLKFMVYLQKENIIDESGMPKERFSAEFPKEGPSILRIQQVVRGDSAAYFCASSLTSGTNEQFFGPGTRLTVL.

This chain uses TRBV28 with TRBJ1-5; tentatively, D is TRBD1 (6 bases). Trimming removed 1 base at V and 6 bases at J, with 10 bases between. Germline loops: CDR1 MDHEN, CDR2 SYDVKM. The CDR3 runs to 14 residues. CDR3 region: CASSLSGEVQPQHF. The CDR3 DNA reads TGTGCCAGCAGTTTATCAGGGGAAGTTCAGCCCCAGCATTTT. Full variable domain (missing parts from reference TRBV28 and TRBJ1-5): DVKVTQSSRYLVKRTGEKVFLECVQDMDHENMFWYRQDPGLGLRLIYFSYDVKMKEKGDIPEGYSVSREKKERFSLILESASTNQTSMYLCASSLSGEVQPQHFGDGTRLSIL.

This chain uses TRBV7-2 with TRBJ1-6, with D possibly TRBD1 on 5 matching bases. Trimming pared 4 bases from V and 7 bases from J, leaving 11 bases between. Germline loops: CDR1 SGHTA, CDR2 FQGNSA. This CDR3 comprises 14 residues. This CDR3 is CASSSAGHNSPLHF. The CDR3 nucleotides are TGTGCCAGCAGCTCCGCAGGGCACAATTCACCCCTCCACTTT.

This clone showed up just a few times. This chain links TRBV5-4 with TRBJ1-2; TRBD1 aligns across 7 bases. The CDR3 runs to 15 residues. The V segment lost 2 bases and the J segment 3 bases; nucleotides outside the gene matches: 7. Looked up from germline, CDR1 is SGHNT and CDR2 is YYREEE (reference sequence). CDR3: CASSFHGQVDYGYTF. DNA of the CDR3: TGTGCCAGCAGCTTCCACGGACAGGTGGACTATGGCTACACCTTC. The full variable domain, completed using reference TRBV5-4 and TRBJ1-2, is ETGVTQSPTHLIKTRGQQVTLRCSSQSGHNTVSWYQQALGQGPQFIFQYYREEENGRGNFPPRFSGLQFPNYSSELNVNALELDDSALYLCASSFHGQVDYGYTFGSGTRLTVV.

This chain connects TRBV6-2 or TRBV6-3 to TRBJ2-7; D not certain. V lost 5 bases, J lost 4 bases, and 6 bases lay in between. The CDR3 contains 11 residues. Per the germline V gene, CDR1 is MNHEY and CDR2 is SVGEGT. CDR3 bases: TGTGCCAGCAGTAAAAGTTACGAGCAGTACTTC. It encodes CASSKSYEQYF.

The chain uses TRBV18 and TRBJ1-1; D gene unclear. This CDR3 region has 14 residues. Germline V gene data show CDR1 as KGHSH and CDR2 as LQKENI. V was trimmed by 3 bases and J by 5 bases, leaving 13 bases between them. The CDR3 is CASSPHSVGTEAFF. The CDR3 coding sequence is TGTGCCAGCTCACCGCATAGCGTGGGGACTGAAGCTTTCTTT. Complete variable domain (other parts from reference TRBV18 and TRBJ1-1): NAGVMQNPRHLVRRRGQEARLRCSPMKGHSHVYWYRQLPEEGLKFMVYLQKENIIDESGMPKERFSAEFPKEGPSILRIQQVVRGDSAAYFCASSPHSVGTEAFFGQGTRLTVV.

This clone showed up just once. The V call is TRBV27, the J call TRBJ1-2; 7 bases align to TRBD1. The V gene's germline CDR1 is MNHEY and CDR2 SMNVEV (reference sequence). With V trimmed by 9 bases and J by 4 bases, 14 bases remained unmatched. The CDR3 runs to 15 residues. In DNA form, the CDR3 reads TGTGCCAGTCAAAACAGGGCAGGGGGAGGCTATGGCTACACCTTC. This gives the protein CASQNRAGGGYGYTF.

CDR3 nucleotide sequence: TGTGCCAGCAGTTACTTGGGCAGGGTGTTCGAGCAGTACTTC. Protein sequence: CASSYLGRVFEQYF. V and J are TRBV6-2 or TRBV6-3 and TRBJ2-7, with a weak D call TRBD1 (5 bases). The CDR3 is made up of 14 amino acids. V was trimmed by 1 base and J by 6 bases, leaving 13 bases between them. In germline, CDR1 is MNHEY, CDR2 SVGEGT.

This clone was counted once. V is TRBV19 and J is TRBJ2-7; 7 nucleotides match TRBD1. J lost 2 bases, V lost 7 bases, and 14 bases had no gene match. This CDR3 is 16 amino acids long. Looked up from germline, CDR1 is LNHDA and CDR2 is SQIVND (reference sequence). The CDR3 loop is CASTPRKGASPYEQYF. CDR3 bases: TGTGCCAGTACTCCCCGGAAGGGGGCCTCCCCCTACGAGCAGTACTTC.

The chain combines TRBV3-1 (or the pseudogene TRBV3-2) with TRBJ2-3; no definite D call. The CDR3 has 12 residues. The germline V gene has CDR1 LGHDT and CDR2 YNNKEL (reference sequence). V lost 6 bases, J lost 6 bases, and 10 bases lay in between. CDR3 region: CASSAAVDTQYF. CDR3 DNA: TGTGCCAGCAGTGCGGCGGTGGATACGCAGTATTTT.

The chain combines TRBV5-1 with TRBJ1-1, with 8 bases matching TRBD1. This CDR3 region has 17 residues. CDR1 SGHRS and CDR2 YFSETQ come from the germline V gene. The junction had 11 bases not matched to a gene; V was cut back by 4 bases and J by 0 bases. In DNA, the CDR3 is TGCGCCAGCAGCCTGGGGGCAGGGGGCCCCCTGAACACTGAAGCTTTCTTT. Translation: CASSLGAGGPLNTEAFF.